Detailed here is one T cell receptor gamma chain. Its antigen is not identified. This entry belongs to a study of Vδ1+ human thymocytes. Study-wide points: Roughly 22% of thymic delta-chain sequences were Vdelta2, with few Vdelta3, unlike blood Vdelta1+ controls. Thymic TRG and TRD repertoires appeared highly polyclonal, with Gaussian CDR3 length distributions. TRD repertoires were essentially private, unlike widely shared TRG clonotypes.

This CDR3 is built from 14 residues. CDR1 is EGSTGY and CDR2 is YDSYTSSV in the germline V gene. V lost 5 bases and J lost 0; bases outside the gene matches: 7. Sequences come from RNA converted to cDNA by reverse transcription. Pooled V-gene forward primers with one constant-region reverse primer generated the CDR3 amplicons by multiplex PCR. TCRdb re-called the multiplex PCR reads through CATT. The sample has around 30,000 gamma-chain clones, 20% seen once. Thymocytes were sorted as CD3+ TCRVdelta1+ TCRVdelta2- after alphabeta T cell depletion. Purity of the sorted Vdelta1+ thymocytes ranged from 98% to 99.6%.

The TCR was taken from a boy younger than two who had congenital heart surgery. The sample consisted of Vdelta1+ gamma-delta thymocytes from the thymus. As for subset: FACS-sorted CD3+ TCRalphabeta- TCRVdelta1+ TCRVdelta2- thymocytes. This chain uses TRGV4 with TRGJ1 or TRGJ2. DNA for the CDR3: TGTGCCACCTGGGGGGGTACGAATTATTATAAGAAACTCTTT. Its protein product is CATWGGTNYYKKLF.